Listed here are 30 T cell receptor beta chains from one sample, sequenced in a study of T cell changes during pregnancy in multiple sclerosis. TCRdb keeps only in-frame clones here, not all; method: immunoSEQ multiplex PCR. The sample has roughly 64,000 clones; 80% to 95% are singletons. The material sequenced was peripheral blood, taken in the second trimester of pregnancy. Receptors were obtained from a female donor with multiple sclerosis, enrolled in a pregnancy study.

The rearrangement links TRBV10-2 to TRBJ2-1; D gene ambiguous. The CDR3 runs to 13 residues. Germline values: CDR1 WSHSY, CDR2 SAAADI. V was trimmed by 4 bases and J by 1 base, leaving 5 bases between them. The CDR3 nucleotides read TGCGCCAGCAGTGTCACATCCTACAATGAGCAGTTCTTC. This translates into CASSVTSYNEQFF.

CDR3 loop: CASSIDRGQGGYTF. The CDR3, as DNA: TGTGCCAGTAGTATAGACAGGGGGCAGGGCGGCTACACCTTC. The chain couples TRBV19 to TRBJ1-2; 8 bases align to TRBD1. CDR1 is LNHDA, CDR2 SQIVND, per germline (reference sequence). The CDR3 spans 14 residues. The trim removed 0 bases at V and 8 bases at J, leaving 5 bases unmatched.

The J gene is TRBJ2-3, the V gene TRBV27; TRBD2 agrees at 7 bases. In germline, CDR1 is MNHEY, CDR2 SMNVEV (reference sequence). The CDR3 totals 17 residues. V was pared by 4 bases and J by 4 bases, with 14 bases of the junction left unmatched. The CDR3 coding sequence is TGTGCCAGCAGTTCCTCGGGTGGCGGGAGTATCTCAGATACGCAGTATTTT. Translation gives CASSSSGGGSISDTQYF.

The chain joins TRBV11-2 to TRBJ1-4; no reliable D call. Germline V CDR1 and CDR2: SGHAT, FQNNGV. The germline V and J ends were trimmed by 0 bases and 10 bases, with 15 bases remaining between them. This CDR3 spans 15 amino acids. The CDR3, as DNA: TGTGCCAGCAGCTTAGATTTGGAGCAGCTAGGAAAACTGTTTTTT. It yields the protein CASSLDLEQLGKLFF.

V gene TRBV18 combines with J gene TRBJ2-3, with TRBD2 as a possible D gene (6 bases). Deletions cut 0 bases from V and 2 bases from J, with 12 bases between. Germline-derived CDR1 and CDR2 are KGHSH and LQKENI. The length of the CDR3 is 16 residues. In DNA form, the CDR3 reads TGTGCCAGCTCACCACCGACGGGGGAGGACACAGATACGCAGTATTTT. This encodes CASSPPTGEDTDTQYF.

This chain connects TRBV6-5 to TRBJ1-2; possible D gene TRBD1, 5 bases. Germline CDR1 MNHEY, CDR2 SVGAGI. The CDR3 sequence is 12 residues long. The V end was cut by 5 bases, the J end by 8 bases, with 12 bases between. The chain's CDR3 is CASSPRGEGYTF. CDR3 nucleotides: TGTGCCAGCAGTCCGCGGGGGGAGGGCTACACCTTC.

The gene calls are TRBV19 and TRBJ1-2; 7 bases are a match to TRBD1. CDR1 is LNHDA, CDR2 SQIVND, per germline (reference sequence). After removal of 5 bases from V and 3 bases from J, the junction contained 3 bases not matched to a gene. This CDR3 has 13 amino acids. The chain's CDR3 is CASSSTGYYGYTF. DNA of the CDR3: TGTGCCAGTAGTTCGACAGGGTACTATGGCTACACCTTC.

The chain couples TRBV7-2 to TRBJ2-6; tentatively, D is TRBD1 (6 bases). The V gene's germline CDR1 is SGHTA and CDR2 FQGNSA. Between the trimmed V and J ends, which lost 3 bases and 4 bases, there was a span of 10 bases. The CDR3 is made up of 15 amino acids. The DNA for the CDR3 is TGTGCCAGCAGCTTCGGTGGGACAGGGGCCAACGTCCTGACTTTC. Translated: CASSFGGTGANVLTF.

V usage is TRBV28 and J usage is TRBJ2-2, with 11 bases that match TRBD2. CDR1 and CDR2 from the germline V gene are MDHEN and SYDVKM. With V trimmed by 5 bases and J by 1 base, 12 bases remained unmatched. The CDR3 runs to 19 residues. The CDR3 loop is CASSPGTSGRGRNTGELFF. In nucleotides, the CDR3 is TGTGCCAGCAGTCCCGGGACTAGCGGAAGAGGGAGGAACACCGGGGAGCTGTTTTTT.

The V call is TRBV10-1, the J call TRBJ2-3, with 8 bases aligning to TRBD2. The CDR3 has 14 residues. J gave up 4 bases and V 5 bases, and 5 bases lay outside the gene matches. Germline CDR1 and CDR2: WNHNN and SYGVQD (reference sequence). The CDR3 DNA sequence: TGCGCCAGCAGTATTACGGGAGGGGCAGATACGCAGTATTTT. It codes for CASSITGGADTQYF.

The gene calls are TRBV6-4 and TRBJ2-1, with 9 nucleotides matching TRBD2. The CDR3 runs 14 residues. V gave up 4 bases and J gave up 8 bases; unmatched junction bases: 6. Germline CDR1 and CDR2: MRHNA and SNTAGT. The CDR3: CASSAGREGDEQFF. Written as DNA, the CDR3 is TGTGCCAGCAGTGCAGGGCGGGAGGGAGATGAGCAGTTCTTC.

CDR3 DNA: TGTGCCAGCAGAGAGTCGACTGGTAGCAATCAGCCCCAGCATTTT. Protein sequence: CASRESTGSNQPQHF. V gene TRBV6-5 combines with J gene TRBJ1-5; D unresolved. CDR1 is MNHEY, CDR2 SVGAGI, per germline. The germline V and J ends were trimmed by 6 bases and 0 bases, with 12 bases remaining between them. The CDR3 is 15 residues long.

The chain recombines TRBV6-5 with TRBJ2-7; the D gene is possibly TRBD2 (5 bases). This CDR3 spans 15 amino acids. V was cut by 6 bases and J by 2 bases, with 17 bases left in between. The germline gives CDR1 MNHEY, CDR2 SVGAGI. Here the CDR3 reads CASSNGPRGPYEQYF. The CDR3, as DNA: TGTGCCAGCAGCAATGGACCCCGCGGGCCCTACGAGCAGTACTTC.

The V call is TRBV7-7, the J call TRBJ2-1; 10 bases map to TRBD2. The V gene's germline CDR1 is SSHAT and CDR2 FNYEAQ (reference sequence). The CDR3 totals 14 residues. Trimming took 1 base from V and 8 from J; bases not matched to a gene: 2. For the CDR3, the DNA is TGTGCCAGCAGCTTAGAAGCGGGAGGGCATGAGCAGTTCTTC. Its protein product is CASSLEAGGHEQFF.

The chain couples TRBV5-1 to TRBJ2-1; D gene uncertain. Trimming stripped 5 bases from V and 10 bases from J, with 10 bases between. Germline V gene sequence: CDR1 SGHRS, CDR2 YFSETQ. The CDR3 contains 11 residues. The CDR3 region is CASSLFEEQFF. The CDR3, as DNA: TGCGCCAGCAGTCTATTTGAAGAGCAGTTCTTC.

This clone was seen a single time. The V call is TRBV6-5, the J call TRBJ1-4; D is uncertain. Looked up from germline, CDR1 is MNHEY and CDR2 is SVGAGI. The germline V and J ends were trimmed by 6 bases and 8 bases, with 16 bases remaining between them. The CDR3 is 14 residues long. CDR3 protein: CASSLDPDTEKLFF. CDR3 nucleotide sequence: TGTGCCAGCAGCCTAGATCCGGATACGGAAAAACTGTTTTTT.

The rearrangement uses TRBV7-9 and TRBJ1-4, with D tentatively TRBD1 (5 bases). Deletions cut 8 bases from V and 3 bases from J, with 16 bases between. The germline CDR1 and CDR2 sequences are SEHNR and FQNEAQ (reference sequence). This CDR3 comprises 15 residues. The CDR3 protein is CASGREGSPNEKLFF. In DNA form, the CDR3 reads TGTGCCAGCGGTAGGGAGGGGTCGCCTAATGAAAAACTGTTTTTT.

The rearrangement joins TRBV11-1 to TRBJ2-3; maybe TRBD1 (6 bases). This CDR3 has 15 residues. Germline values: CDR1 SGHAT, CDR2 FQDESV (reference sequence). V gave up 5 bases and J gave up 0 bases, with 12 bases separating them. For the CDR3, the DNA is TGTGCCAGCAGCCGTGGGACATCTAGCACAGATACGCAGTATTTT. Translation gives CASSRGTSSTDTQYF.

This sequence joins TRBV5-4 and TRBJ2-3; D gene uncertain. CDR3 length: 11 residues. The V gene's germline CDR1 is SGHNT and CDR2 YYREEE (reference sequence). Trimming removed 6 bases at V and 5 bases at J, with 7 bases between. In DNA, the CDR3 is TGTGCCAGCACCCTAGGAGATACGCAGTATTTT. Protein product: CASTLGDTQYF.

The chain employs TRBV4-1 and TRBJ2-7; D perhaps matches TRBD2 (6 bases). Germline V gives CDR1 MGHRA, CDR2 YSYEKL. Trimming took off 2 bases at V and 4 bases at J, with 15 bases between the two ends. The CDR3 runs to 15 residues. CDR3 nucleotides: TGCGCCAGCAGCCAACCCCTGTCGGGAGAATACGAGCAGTACTTC. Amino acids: CASSQPLSGEYEQYF.

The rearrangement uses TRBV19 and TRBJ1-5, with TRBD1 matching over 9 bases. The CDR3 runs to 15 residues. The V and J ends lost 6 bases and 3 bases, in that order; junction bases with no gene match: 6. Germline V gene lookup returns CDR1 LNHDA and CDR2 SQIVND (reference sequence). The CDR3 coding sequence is TGTGCCAGTAGGGGACAGGGCCAGTCCAATCAGCCCCAGCATTTT. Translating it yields CASRGQGQSNQPQHF.

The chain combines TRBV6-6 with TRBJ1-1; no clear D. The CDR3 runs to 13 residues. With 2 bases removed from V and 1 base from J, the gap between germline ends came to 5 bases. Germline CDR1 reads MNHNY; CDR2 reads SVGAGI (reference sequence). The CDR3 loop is CASSYGQNTEAFF. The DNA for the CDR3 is TGTGCCAGCAGTTACGGGCAGAACACTGAAGCTTTCTTT.

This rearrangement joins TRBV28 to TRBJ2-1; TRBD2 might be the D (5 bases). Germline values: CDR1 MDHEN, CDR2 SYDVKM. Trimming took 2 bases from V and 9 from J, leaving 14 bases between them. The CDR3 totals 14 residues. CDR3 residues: CASSLGRLPREQFF. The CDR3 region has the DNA TGTGCCAGCAGTTTAGGGCGACTACCTCGTGAGCAGTTCTTC.

The CDR3 region has the DNA TGTGCCAGCAGTGAAAGGGGGCGCAGCACTGAAGCTTTCTTT. Its translation is CASSERGRSTEAFF. This sequence joins TRBV6-1 and TRBJ1-1; the match to TRBD1 covers 7 bases. Germline CDR1 is MNHNS and CDR2 is SASEGT. This CDR3 spans 14 amino acids. V lost 2 bases, J lost 4 bases, and 4 bases stayed unmatched.

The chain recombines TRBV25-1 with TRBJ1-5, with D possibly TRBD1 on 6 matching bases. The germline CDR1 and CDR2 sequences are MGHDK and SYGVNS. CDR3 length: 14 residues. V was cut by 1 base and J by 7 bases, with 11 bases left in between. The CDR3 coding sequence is TGTGCCAGCAGTGAATCCACAGGGTGGCAGCCCCAGCATTTT. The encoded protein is CASSESTGWQPQHF. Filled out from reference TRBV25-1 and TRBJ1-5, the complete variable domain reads EADIYQTPRYLVIGTGKKITLECSQTMGHDKMYWYQQDPGMELHLIHYSYGVNSTEKGDLSSESTVSRIRTEHFPLTLESARPSHTSQYLCASSESTGWQPQHFGDGTRLSIL.

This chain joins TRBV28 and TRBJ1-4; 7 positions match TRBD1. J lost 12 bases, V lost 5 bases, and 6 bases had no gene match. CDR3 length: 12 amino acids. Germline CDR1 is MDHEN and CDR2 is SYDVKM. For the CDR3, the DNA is TGTGCCAGCAGTACTCCAGGGACAGAACTGTTTTTT. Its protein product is CASSTPGTELFF.

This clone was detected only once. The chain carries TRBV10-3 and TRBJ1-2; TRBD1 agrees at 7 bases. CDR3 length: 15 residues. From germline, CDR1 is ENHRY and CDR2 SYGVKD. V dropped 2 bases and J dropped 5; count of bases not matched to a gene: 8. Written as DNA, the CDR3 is TGTGCCATCAGTGAGCAAGTGACAGGGCTGTATGGCTACACCTTC. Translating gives CAISEQVTGLYGYTF.

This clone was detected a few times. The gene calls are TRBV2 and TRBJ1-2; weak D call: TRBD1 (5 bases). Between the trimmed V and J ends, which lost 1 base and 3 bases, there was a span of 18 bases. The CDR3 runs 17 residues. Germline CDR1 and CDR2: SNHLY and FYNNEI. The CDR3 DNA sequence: TGTGCCAGCAGTGAAGATAGGGGAGGCATAACTCACTATGGCTACACCTTC. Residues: CASSEDRGGITHYGYTF. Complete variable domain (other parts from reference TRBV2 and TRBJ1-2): EPEVTQTPSHQVTQMGQEVILRCVPISNHLYFYWYRQILGQKVEFLVSFYNNEISEKSEIFDDQFSVERPDGSNFTLKIRSTKLEDSAMYFCASSEDRGGITHYGYTFGSGTRLTVV.

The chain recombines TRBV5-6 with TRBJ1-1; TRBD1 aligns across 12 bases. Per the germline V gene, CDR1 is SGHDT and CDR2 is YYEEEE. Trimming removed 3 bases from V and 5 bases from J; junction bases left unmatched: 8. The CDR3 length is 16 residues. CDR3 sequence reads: CASSWGTGGSRTEAFF. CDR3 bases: TGTGCCAGCAGCTGGGGGACAGGGGGCAGTAGAACTGAAGCTTTCTTT.

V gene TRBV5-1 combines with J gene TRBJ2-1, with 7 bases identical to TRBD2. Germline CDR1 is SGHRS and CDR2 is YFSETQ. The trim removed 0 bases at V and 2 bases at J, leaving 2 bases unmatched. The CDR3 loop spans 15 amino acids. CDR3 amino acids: CASSLASGTYNEQFF. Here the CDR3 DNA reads TGCGCCAGCAGCTTGGCTAGCGGAACCTACAATGAGCAGTTCTTC.